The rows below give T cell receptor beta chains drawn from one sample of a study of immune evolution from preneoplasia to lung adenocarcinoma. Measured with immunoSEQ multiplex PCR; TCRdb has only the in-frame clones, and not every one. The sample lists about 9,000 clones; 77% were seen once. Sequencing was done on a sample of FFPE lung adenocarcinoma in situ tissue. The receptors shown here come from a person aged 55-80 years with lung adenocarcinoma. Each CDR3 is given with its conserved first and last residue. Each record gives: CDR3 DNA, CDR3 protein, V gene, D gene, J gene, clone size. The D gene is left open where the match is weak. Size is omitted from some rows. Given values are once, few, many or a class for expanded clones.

CDR3nt: TGCAGCGTCGCCGGAGGCCAACCCCAAGAGACCCAGTACTTC
CDR3aa: CSVAGGQPQETQYF
v_gene: TRBV29-1
d_gene: NA
j_gene: TRBJ2-5
abundance: NA

CDR3nt: TGTGCCAGCTCTGGCAGGGGGCGAAACACTGAAGCTTTCTTT
CDR3aa: CASSGRGRNTEAFF
v_gene: TRBV18
d_gene: TRBD1
j_gene: TRBJ1-1
abundance: NA

CDR3nt: TGTGCCAGCAGCTTGAAGGATACCTCTGGGGCCAACGTCCTGACTTTC
CDR3aa: CASSLKDTSGANVLTF
v_gene: TRBV11-2
d_gene: NA
j_gene: TRBJ2-6
abundance: NA

CDR3nt: TGTGCCAGCAGTTACCGCGCCGGGAGCGGGATGTACGAGCAGTACTTC
CDR3aa: CASSYRAGSGMYEQYF
v_gene: TRBV6-5
d_gene: TRBD2
j_gene: TRBJ2-7
abundance: NA

CDR3nt: TGTGCCAGTAGTATTGTGGTCGGGGAGCTGTTTTTT
CDR3aa: CASSIVVGELFF
v_gene: TRBV19
d_gene: NA
j_gene: TRBJ2-2
abundance: NA

CDR3nt: TGTGCCAGCAGCTCAGGGGGGGTGCTGGGGACCCAGTACTTC
CDR3aa: CASSSGGVLGTQYF
v_gene: TRBV7-2
d_gene: NA
j_gene: TRBJ2-5
abundance: few

CDR3nt: TGTGCCAGCAGCAGCTACGGACAGGAGTCTAATGAAAAACTGTTTTTT
CDR3aa: CASSSYGQESNEKLFF
v_gene: TRBV5-6
d_gene: TRBD1
j_gene: TRBJ1-4
abundance: NA

CDR3nt: TGTGCCAGCAGCTTAGCAGGGGATAGCAATCAGCCCCAGCATTTT
CDR3aa: CASSLAGDSNQPQHF
v_gene: TRBV7-9
d_gene: NA
j_gene: TRBJ1-5
abundance: medium-sized

CDR3nt: TGTGCCAGCAGCTTTACTACAGATGGGTCAACGCAGTATTTT
CDR3aa: CASSFTTDGSTQYF
v_gene: TRBV7-2
d_gene: NA
j_gene: TRBJ2-3
abundance: NA

CDR3nt: TGTGCCAGCAGTGAAGGGCTGGCAACTACGCAGTATTTT
CDR3aa: CASSEGLATTQYF
v_gene: TRBV6-1
d_gene: NA
j_gene: TRBJ2-3
abundance: NA

CDR3nt: TGTGCCAGCAGCTTATCTATGAAAGAGACCCAGTACTTC
CDR3aa: CASSLSMKETQYF
v_gene: TRBV7-2
d_gene: NA
j_gene: TRBJ2-5
abundance: few

CDR3nt: TGTGCCATCAGTGAGTCTTCTCTGATATGGGGGCGAAATGGCTACACCTTC
CDR3aa: CAISESSLIWGRNGYTF
v_gene: TRBV10-3
d_gene: NA
j_gene: TRBJ1-2
abundance: few

CDR3nt: TGTGCCAGCACCGTTATGGGGGCTGCTAATGAAAAACTGTTTTTT
CDR3aa: CASTVMGAANEKLFF
v_gene: TRBV28
d_gene: NA
j_gene: TRBJ1-4
abundance: NA

CDR3nt: TGTGCCAGCTCACTGCCAGGGGATAATTCACCCCTCCACTTT
CDR3aa: CASSLPGDNSPLHF
v_gene: TRBV18
d_gene: NA
j_gene: TRBJ1-6
abundance: few

CDR3nt: TGTGCCAGTAGTAGAGGACAGGGGAAGGACACTGAAGCTTTCTTT
CDR3aa: CASSRGQGKDTEAFF
v_gene: TRBV19
d_gene: TRBD1
j_gene: TRBJ1-1
abundance: few

CDR3nt: TGTGCCAGCAGCTTATGGACCCCCCGGACGGTAAAGGGATCCTACAATGAGCAGTTCTTC
CDR3aa: CASSLWTPRTVKGSYNEQFF
v_gene: TRBV7-3
d_gene: NA
j_gene: TRBJ2-1
abundance: NA

CDR3nt: TGCGCCAGCTCAGCAACTTTAGCGGGGGGTACAAGCTCCTACAATGAGCAGTTCTTC
CDR3aa: CASSATLAGGTSSYNEQFF
v_gene: TRBV10-1
d_gene: TRBD2
j_gene: TRBJ2-1
abundance: NA

CDR3nt: TGTGCCAGCAGCTTACAGAGGACTACTCCAGATACGCAGTATTTT
CDR3aa: CASSLQRTTPDTQYF
v_gene: TRBV7-9
d_gene: NA
j_gene: TRBJ2-3
abundance: NA

CDR3nt: TGTGCCAGCAGCTTAGAGTGGGACACCTATTCACCCCTCCACTTT
CDR3aa: CASSLEWDTYSPLHF
v_gene: TRBV7-8
d_gene: NA
j_gene: TRBJ1-6
abundance: NA

CDR3nt: TGTGCCAGCAGCCAACAGGGTAACTATGGCTACACCTTC
CDR3aa: CASSQQGNYGYTF
v_gene: TRBV2
d_gene: NA
j_gene: TRBJ1-2
abundance: NA

CDR3nt: TGTGCCAGCAGCTTAATGAACGGACCCCTCCACTTT
CDR3aa: CASSLMNGPLHF
v_gene: TRBV7-3
d_gene: NA
j_gene: TRBJ1-6
abundance: NA

CDR3nt: TGTGCCAGCAGTGCGGATTTCTCTGGAAACACCATATATTTT
CDR3aa: CASSADFSGNTIYF
v_gene: TRBV2
d_gene: NA
j_gene: TRBJ1-3
abundance: few

CDR3nt: TGTGCCAGCAGTTATGACAGCTCGAACACCGGGGAGCTGTTTTTT
CDR3aa: CASSYDSSNTGELFF
v_gene: TRBV6-6
d_gene: NA
j_gene: TRBJ2-2
abundance: NA

CDR3nt: TGCGCCAGCAGCCAAGAAACCGGGACACTGCAAGAGACCCAGTACTTC
CDR3aa: CASSQETGTLQETQYF
v_gene: TRBV4-3
d_gene: NA
j_gene: TRBJ2-5
abundance: NA

CDR3nt: TGCGCCAGCAGCCAAGATTGGAGGGGGCCGGTGGCAATGAACACTGAAGCTTTCTTT
CDR3aa: CASSQDWRGPVAMNTEAFF
v_gene: TRBV4-1
d_gene: TRBD1
j_gene: TRBJ1-1
abundance: NA

CDR3nt: TGTGCCAGATCAGGGTTGGCTTCTTATGGCTACACCTTC
CDR3aa: CARSGLASYGYTF
v_gene: TRBV30
d_gene: NA
j_gene: TRBJ1-2
abundance: NA

CDR3nt: TGTGCCAGTAGTATGTTCATCGATACAGGCCTGAACACTGAAGCTTTCTTT
CDR3aa: CASSMFIDTGLNTEAFF
v_gene: TRBV19
d_gene: NA
j_gene: TRBJ1-1
abundance: few

CDR3nt: TGTGCCAGCAGCTTGGGAATGACAGGGTCCTTAGATGGCTACACCTTC
CDR3aa: CASSLGMTGSLDGYTF
v_gene: TRBV11-2
d_gene: TRBD1
j_gene: TRBJ1-2
abundance: NA

CDR3nt: TGTGCCACCAGCAGAGAGAGGTACAGGGGGTACTATGGCTACACCTTC
CDR3aa: CATSRERYRGYYGYTF
v_gene: TRBV15
d_gene: TRBD1
j_gene: TRBJ1-2
abundance: NA

CDR3nt: TGTGCCAGCAGCTCGGTAGGGACTAGCAACACCGGGGAGCTGTTTTTT
CDR3aa: CASSSVGTSNTGELFF
v_gene: TRBV7-3
d_gene: TRBD2
j_gene: TRBJ2-2
abundance: NA

CDR3nt: TGTGCCAGCAGCTTAGGGGGACTAGCGGGGTCCTACGAGCAGTACTTC
CDR3aa: CASSLGGLAGSYEQYF
v_gene: TRBV11-2
d_gene: TRBD2
j_gene: TRBJ2-7
abundance: NA

CDR3nt: TGTGCCAGCTCACCCTTCTCGACTTGGACCGCGAACACCGGGGAGCTGTTTTTT
CDR3aa: CASSPFSTWTANTGELFF
v_gene: TRBV18
d_gene: NA
j_gene: TRBJ2-2
abundance: NA

CDR3nt: TGTGCCAGCAGCTTAGTCGGGGGCCAAGAGACCCAGTACTTC
CDR3aa: CASSLVGGQETQYF
v_gene: TRBV11-3
d_gene: NA
j_gene: TRBJ2-5
abundance: NA

CDR3nt: TGCGCCAGCAGGGTTGGACTAGCGGGTACAGATACGCAGTATTTT
CDR3aa: CASRVGLAGTDTQYF
v_gene: TRBV10-2
d_gene: TRBD2
j_gene: TRBJ2-3
abundance: NA

CDR3nt: TGTGCCAGTCCAGGGGGGCCAAGCTCTGGAAACACCATATATTTT
CDR3aa: CASPGGPSSGNTIYF
v_gene: TRBV19
d_gene: TRBD1
j_gene: TRBJ1-3
abundance: NA

CDR3nt: TGCAGTGCTCTGACAGGGAACGAGCAGTACTTC
CDR3aa: CSALTGNEQYF
v_gene: TRBV20-1
d_gene: TRBD1
j_gene: TRBJ2-7
abundance: NA

CDR3nt: TGTGCCAGCAGCCGCGGGGACAGAGCTAACTATGGCTACACCTTC
CDR3aa: CASSRGDRANYGYTF
v_gene: TRBV5-4
d_gene: TRBD1
j_gene: TRBJ1-2
abundance: NA

CDR3nt: TGTGCCAGCAGCCGTCCCGGGACAGGGCAAGAGACCCAGTACTTC
CDR3aa: CASSRPGTGQETQYF
v_gene: TRBV5-6
d_gene: TRBD1
j_gene: TRBJ2-5
abundance: NA

CDR3nt: TGTGCCAGCAGCTTCAGACCCACCGGGGAGCTGTTTTTT
CDR3aa: CASSFRPTGELFF
v_gene: TRBV9
d_gene: NA
j_gene: TRBJ2-2
abundance: NA

CDR3nt: TGTGCCAGCAGCGTGGGACCCCTTGAGACCCAGTACTTC
CDR3aa: CASSVGPLETQYF
v_gene: TRBV7-8
d_gene: NA
j_gene: TRBJ2-5
abundance: NA

CDR3nt: TGTGCCAGCAATCGGTACCCCCTCCACTTT
CDR3aa: CASNRYPLHF
v_gene: TRBV6-6
d_gene: NA
j_gene: TRBJ1-6
abundance: NA

CDR3nt: TGTGCCAGCTCACTTATGACTAGCGGGGGGATCGGGATGAATGAGCAGTTCTTC
CDR3aa: CASSLMTSGGIGMNEQFF
v_gene: TRBV18
d_gene: TRBD2
j_gene: TRBJ2-1
abundance: once

CDR3nt: TGTGCCAGTAGTATCGGAGGGGGCGGTAACTATGGCTACACCTTC
CDR3aa: CASSIGGGGNYGYTF
v_gene: TRBV19
d_gene: TRBD1
j_gene: TRBJ1-2
abundance: NA

CDR3nt: TGTGCCAGTACGAGGATAGCGGGGGAGACCCAGTACTTC
CDR3aa: CASTRIAGETQYF
v_gene: TRBV19
d_gene: TRBD2
j_gene: TRBJ2-5
abundance: NA

CDR3nt: TGTGCCAGCAGTGAAGCGGGCGAGAAAGGGGGCTACACCTTC
CDR3aa: CASSEAGEKGGYTF
v_gene: TRBV2
d_gene: NA
j_gene: TRBJ1-2
abundance: NA

CDR3nt: TGTGCTAGCAGCGTCGACCCGGGTCTGAGCTCCTACAATGAGCAGTTCTTC
CDR3aa: CASSVDPGLSSYNEQFF
v_gene: TRBV7-7
d_gene: NA
j_gene: TRBJ2-1
abundance: NA

CDR3nt: TGTGCCAGCAGGCCAGACATCGACAGCAATGAGCAGTTCTTC
CDR3aa: CASRPDIDSNEQFF
v_gene: TRBV28
d_gene: NA
j_gene: TRBJ2-1
abundance: NA

CDR3nt: TGTGCTAGCAGCCCCGAGGGCAGGGCCAATGAGCAGTTCTTC
CDR3aa: CASSPEGRANEQFF
v_gene: TRBV7-7
d_gene: NA
j_gene: TRBJ2-1
abundance: few